This T cell receptor (beta chain) comes out of a study of T-cell reconstitution after alpha-beta-depleted transplantation in children. This clonotype was recorded many times. Researchers prepared the TCRbeta library using unique molecular identifiers, the study reports. TCRdb used MiXCR to reprocess the PCR reads, holding one entry per CDR3 protein. The table has 230,000 or so distinct CDR3 sequences, roughly a tenth seen once; the top ten hold over 4.5%. V was clipped by 0 bases and J by 0 bases, with 10 bases between them. CDR1 SGHRS and CDR2 YFSETQ come from the germline V gene. The CDR3 is made up of 16 amino acids.

Sequences were derived from PBMCs from the stem cell graft donor, sampled from the stem cell graft. This chain joins TRBV5-1 and TRBJ2-1; D remains ambiguous. This clonotype was sampled from a human donor who donated a stem cell graft to a child with SCID. The CDR3 bases are TGCGCCAGCAGCTTGGGCGCTCTTGGCTCCTACAATGAGCAGTTCTTC. It yields the protein CASSLGALGSYNEQFF.